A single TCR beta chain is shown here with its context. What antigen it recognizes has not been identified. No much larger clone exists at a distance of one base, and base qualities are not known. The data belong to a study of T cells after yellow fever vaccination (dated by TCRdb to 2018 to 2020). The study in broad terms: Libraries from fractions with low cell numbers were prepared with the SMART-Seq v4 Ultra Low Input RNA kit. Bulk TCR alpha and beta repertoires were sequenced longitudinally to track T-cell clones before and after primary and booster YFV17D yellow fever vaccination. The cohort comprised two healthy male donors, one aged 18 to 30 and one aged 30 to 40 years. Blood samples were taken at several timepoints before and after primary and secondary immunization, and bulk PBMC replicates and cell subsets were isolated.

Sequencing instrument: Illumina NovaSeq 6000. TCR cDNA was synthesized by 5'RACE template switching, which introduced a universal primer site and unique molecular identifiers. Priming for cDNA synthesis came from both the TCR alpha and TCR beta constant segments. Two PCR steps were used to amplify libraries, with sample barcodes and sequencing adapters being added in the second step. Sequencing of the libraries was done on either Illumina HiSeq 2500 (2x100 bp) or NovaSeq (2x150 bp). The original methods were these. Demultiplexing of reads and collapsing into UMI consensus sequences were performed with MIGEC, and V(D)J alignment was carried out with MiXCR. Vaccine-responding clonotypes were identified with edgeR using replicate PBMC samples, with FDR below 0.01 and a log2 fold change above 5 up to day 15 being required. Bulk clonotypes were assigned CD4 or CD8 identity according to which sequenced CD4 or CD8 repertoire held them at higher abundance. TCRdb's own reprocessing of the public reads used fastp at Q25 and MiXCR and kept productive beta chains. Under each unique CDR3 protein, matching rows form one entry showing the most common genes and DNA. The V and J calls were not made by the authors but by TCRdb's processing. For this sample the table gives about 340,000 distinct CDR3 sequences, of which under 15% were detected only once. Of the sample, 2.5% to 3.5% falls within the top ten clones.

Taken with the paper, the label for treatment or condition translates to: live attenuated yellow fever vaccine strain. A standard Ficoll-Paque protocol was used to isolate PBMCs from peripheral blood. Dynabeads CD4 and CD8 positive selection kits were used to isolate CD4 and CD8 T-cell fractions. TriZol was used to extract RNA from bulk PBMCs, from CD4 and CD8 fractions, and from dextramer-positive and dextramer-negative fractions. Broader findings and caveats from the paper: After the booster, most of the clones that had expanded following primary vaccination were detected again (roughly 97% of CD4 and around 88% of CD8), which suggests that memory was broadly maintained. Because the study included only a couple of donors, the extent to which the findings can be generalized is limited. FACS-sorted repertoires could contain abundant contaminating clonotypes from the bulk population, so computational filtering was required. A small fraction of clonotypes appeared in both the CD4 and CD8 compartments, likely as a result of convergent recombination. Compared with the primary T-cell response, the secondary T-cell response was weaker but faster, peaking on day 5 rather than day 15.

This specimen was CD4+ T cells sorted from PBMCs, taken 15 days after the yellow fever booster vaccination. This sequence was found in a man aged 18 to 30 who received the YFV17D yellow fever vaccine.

DNA sequence: TGTGCCAGCAGCCTCGCCGGGCTAGGGATTGCAGATACGCAGTATTTT. It translates as CASSLAGLGIADTQYF. The sequence joins TRBV7-2 to TRBJ2-3, with no confident D gene call. The CDR3, cysteine through phenylalanine, is 16 amino acids long. The DNA shown is the 48-base CDR3, in frame from base 1. Via the germline V gene, CDR1 is SGHTA and CDR2 FQGNSA. V was cut back by 5 bases and J by 4 bases, leaving a gap of 19 bases between them.